The 32 T cell receptor beta chains listed next were all sequenced from one sample in a study of cytomegalovirus exposure and HLA in healthy donors. The PCR ran on 60 Vbeta and 13 Jbeta primers. TCRdb keeps only in-frame clones here, not all; method: immunoSEQ multiplex PCR. The repertoire holds approximately 160,000 clones, with 60% to 85% as singletons. Specimen: PBMCs. The receptors originated from a male donor in good health and CMV-seropositive.

This clone was recorded once. V gene TRBV27 combines with J gene TRBJ2-3, with D possibly being TRBD1 (5 bases). The ends were cut back, 4 bases at V and 9 bases at J, with 23 bases in the middle. Per the germline V gene, CDR1 is MNHEY and CDR2 is SMNVEV (reference sequence). The CDR3 has 16 amino acids. CDR3 residues: CASSSRARGLGWTQYF. CDR3 coding DNA: TGTGCCAGCAGTTCCCGGGCTAGGGGCTTAGGGTGGACGCAGTATTTT.

This chain connects TRBV4-1 to TRBJ1-6; the D gene is possibly TRBD1 (6 bases). The ends were cut back, 1 base at V and 9 bases at J, with 19 bases in the middle. Germline V gene sequence: CDR1 MGHRA, CDR2 YSYEKL. The CDR3 loop spans 17 amino acids. The CDR3 region has the DNA TGCGCCAGCAGCCAAGGGCCCGGGACACAAATTGGTTCACCCCTCCACTTT. This encodes CASSQGPGTQIGSPLHF.

This clone was observed a single time. The J gene is TRBJ2-2, the V gene TRBV7-2; TRBD2 agrees at 9 bases. This CDR3 has 16 residues. Looked up from germline, CDR1 is SGHTA and CDR2 is FQGNSA. Germline trimming cut 4 bases from V and 0 bases from J; bases unmatched to any gene: 3. The CDR3: CASSSIAGANTGELFF. CDR3 sequence (DNA): TGTGCCAGCAGCTCAATAGCGGGGGCGAACACCGGGGAGCTGTTTTTT.

Only one count was recorded for this clone. The chain joins TRBV6-1 to TRBJ2-7; TRBD2 aligns across 12 bases. CDR1 is MNHNS, CDR2 SASEGT, per germline. With V trimmed by 6 bases and J by 2 bases, 2 bases remained unmatched. This CDR3 contains 14 residues. The chain's CDR3 is CASSLAGGAYEQYF. CDR3 nucleotide sequence: TGTGCCAGCAGCCTAGCGGGGGGGGCCTACGAGCAGTACTTC.

Only one count was recorded for this clone. The chain has TRBV9 and TRBJ2-5; 11 nucleotides match TRBD2. From germline, CDR1 is SGDLS and CDR2 YYNGEE. Germline trimming cut 0 bases from V and 4 bases from J; bases unmatched to any gene: 14. CDR3 length: 19 residues. This CDR3 is CASSVEGALAGGRRETQYF. DNA of the CDR3: TGTGCCAGCAGCGTAGAGGGGGCGCTAGCGGGGGGCCGGAGAGAGACCCAGTACTTC.

The rearrangement joins TRBV19 to TRBJ2-3, with 7 bases lining up with TRBD1. There are 14 residues in the CDR3. Germline V CDR1 and CDR2: LNHDA, SQIVND (reference sequence). V dropped 5 bases and J dropped 6; count of bases not matched to a gene: 8. The CDR3 DNA sequence: TGTGCCAGTAGTGCAAGGACAGGCGGGGATACGCAGTATTTT. Protein sequence: CASSARTGGDTQYF.

A single count supports this clone. V usage is TRBV5-6 and J usage is TRBJ1-5, with 8 bases that match TRBD1. Trimming at V came to 5 bases and at J to 1 base, leaving 14 bases not matched to a gene. Germline CDR1 is SGHDT and CDR2 is YYEEEE. There are 18 residues in the CDR3. The CDR3 bases are TGTGCCAGCAGTTGGGGGGGGCAGGGGGCAGGAAGCAATCAGCCCCAGCATTTT. It yields the protein CASSWGGQGAGSNQPQHF.

This clone was observed a few times. The chain uses TRBV29-1 and TRBJ2-2, with TRBD1 identical over 9 bases. The CDR3 totals 14 residues. Losses at the gene ends were 6 bases for V and 1 base for J; bases not matched to a gene: 3. From germline, CDR1 is SQVTM and CDR2 ANQGSEA. Here the CDR3 reads CSVMGQGNTGELFF. In nucleotides, the CDR3 is TGCAGCGTAATGGGACAGGGGAACACCGGGGAGCTGTTTTTT.

The rearrangement links TRBV5-5 to TRBJ2-3, with 7 bases lining up with TRBD1. CDR3 length: 14 amino acids. The V segment lost 4 bases and the J segment 1 base; nucleotides outside the gene matches: 3. Germline V CDR1 and CDR2: SGHKS, YYEKEE (reference sequence). The CDR3 spells CASSKGQGTDTQYF. The DNA of the CDR3 is TGTGCCAGCAGCAAAGGACAGGGCACAGATACGCAGTATTTT.

V usage is TRBV2 and J usage is TRBJ2-7, with 9 bases identical to TRBD1. V shed 1 base, J shed 3 bases, and the junction held 1 base outside the gene matches. The germline CDR1 and CDR2 sequences are SNHLY and FYNNEI. This CDR3 contains 14 residues. The CDR3 sequence: CASSEGQGDYEQYF. CDR3 nucleotides: TGTGCCAGCAGTGAAGGACAGGGGGACTACGAGCAGTACTTC.

A few counts support this clone. The rearrangement links TRBV4-2 to TRBJ1-6, with a weak D call TRBD1 (6 bases). Germline values: CDR1 LGHNA, CDR2 YNFKEQ. CDR3 size: 16 residues. The V end lost 0 bases, the J end lost 6 bases, and 12 bases lay between the germline ends. The CDR3, as DNA: TGTGCCAGCAGCCAAGAACACACAGGGTCTAATTCACCCCTCCACTTT. Residues: CASSQEHTGSNSPLHF.

This chain uses TRBV7-9 with TRBJ1-4, with D possibly being TRBD1 (6 bases). Germline CDR1 SEHNR, CDR2 FQNEAQ (reference sequence). V lost 4 bases and J 2 bases, leaving 14 bases between the germline ends. The CDR3 is 16 amino acids. The CDR3 DNA follows: TGTGCCAGCAGCTGGGGGGGGCGCGGGACTAATGAAAAACTGTTTTTT. Amino acid sequence: CASSWGGRGTNEKLFF. The full variable domain, with the rest looked up from reference TRBV7-9 and TRBJ1-4, is DTGVSQNPRHKITKRGQNVTFRCDPISEHNRLYWYRQTLGQGPEFLTYFQNEAQLEKSRLLSDRFSAERPKGSFSTLEIQRTEQGDSAMYLCASSWGGRGTNEKLFFGSGTQLSVL.

CDR3 sequence (DNA): TGTGCCAGCAGCGGAACAGTTGTGAACACTGAAGCTTTCTTT. It yields the protein CASSGTVVNTEAFF. The chain carries TRBV6-6 and TRBJ1-1; D unresolved. V shed 6 bases and J shed 0 bases, with 11 bases lying between them. The length of the CDR3 is 14 residues. CDR1 MNHNY and CDR2 SVGAGI come from the germline V gene (reference sequence).

J is TRBJ2-5 and V is TRBV19; TRBD1 matches 9 bases. CDR3 length: 15 residues. V shed 10 bases, J shed 4 bases, and the junction held 13 bases outside the gene matches. Germline lookup yields CDR1 LNHDA and CDR2 SQIVND (reference sequence). The CDR3 bases are TGTGCCACTGCCCCGGGACAGGGTAGTGGAGAGACCCAGTACTTC. Protein product: CATAPGQGSGETQYF.

The V gene is TRBV15, the J gene TRBJ1-1; D might be TRBD1 (6 bases). Trimming cost V 3 bases and J 1 base, with 18 bases left between them. Looked up from germline, CDR1 is LNHNV and CDR2 is YYDKDF (reference sequence). CDR3 length equals 17 residues. The CDR3 region has the DNA TGTGCCACCAGCAGCGTAGGGGAGTGGACAGAGAACACTGAAGCTTTCTTT. Amino acid sequence: CATSSVGEWTENTEAFF.

The chain links TRBV7-2 to TRBJ1-3; the D gene is possibly TRBD1 (5 bases). Per germline, CDR1 SGHTA and CDR2 FQGNSA. This CDR3 has 13 residues. Between the trimmed V and J ends, which lost 4 bases and 2 bases, there was a span of 6 bases. CDR3 in amino acids: CASSSGPGNTIYF. The CDR3 bases are TGTGCCAGCAGCTCAGGGCCTGGAAACACCATATATTTT.

This chain connects TRBV13 to TRBJ2-5; D perhaps matches TRBD1 (5 bases). The J call could be wrong; TRBJ2-7 is a better fit for the DNA end. In germline, CDR1 is PRHDT, CDR2 FYEKMQ (reference sequence). The CDR3 has 13 residues. The CDR3 coding sequence is TGTGCCAGCAGCTTAAAAGGGGTGAACGAGCAGTACTTC. This translates into CASSLKGVNEQYF.

For the CDR3, the DNA is TGCAGCGTTGTGGAAGGCGGGGGGGCAAATGAGCAGTTCTTC. Amino acids: CSVVEGGGANEQFF. The chain carries TRBV29-1 and TRBJ2-1, with 9 positions matching TRBD2. The length of the CDR3 is 14 residues. The V and J ends lost 4 bases and 7 bases, in that order; junction bases with no gene match: 8. Germline V gene lookup returns CDR1 SQVTM and CDR2 ANQGSEA.

This clone showed up just once. CDR3 coding DNA: TGTGCCAGTAGTATGGAACTAGCCTCCTACAATGAGCAGTTCTTC. Translating gives CASSMELASYNEQFF. V and J are TRBV19 and TRBJ2-1, with D tentatively TRBD2 (6 bases). Trimming stripped 3 bases from V and 0 bases from J, with 9 bases between. Germline assignment: CDR1 LNHDA and CDR2 SQIVND (reference sequence). This CDR3 comprises 15 residues.

The rearrangement uses TRBV6-5 and TRBJ1-1; TRBD1 aligns across 10 bases. This CDR3 contains 14 residues. J lost 3 bases, V lost 6 bases, and 4 bases had no gene match. Germline CDR1 MNHEY, CDR2 SVGAGI. This CDR3 reads CASSLGQGYTEAFF. CDR3 in DNA: TGTGCCAGCAGCCTGGGACAGGGGTACACTGAAGCTTTCTTT.

This chain connects TRBV27 to TRBJ2-7; 9 bases line up with TRBD1. CDR1 and CDR2 from the germline V gene are MNHEY and SMNVEV (reference sequence). After removal of 3 bases from V and 2 bases from J, the junction contained 11 bases not matched to a gene. CDR3 size: 17 residues. The CDR3 protein is CASSFFPGQGSPYEQYF. For the CDR3, the DNA is TGTGCCAGCAGTTTTTTTCCGGGACAGGGAAGCCCCTACGAGCAGTACTTC.

J is TRBJ1-5 and V is TRBV7-2; D perhaps matches TRBD1 (5 bases). Looked up from germline, CDR1 is SGHTA and CDR2 is FQGNSA. The CDR3 loop spans 15 amino acids. Trimming pared 1 base from V and 5 bases from J, leaving 12 bases between. The CDR3 loop is CASSLGLDRYQPQHF. In DNA form, the CDR3 reads TGTGCCAGCAGCTTAGGCTTAGACAGATATCAGCCCCAGCATTTT.

The rearrangement links TRBV5-1 to TRBJ2-7; TRBD1 is a possible D gene (5 bases). Germline assignment: CDR1 SGHRS and CDR2 YFSETQ. The V end was cut by 0 bases, the J end by 3 bases, with 7 bases between. This CDR3 comprises 13 residues. CDR3 coding DNA: TGCGCCAGCAGCTTGGGCAGGGACTACGAGCAGTACTTC. Protein sequence: CASSLGRDYEQYF.

The rearrangement links TRBV10-3 to TRBJ2-1, with D tentatively TRBD2 (5 bases). The germline V gene encodes CDR1 ENHRY and CDR2 SYGVKD. CDR3 length: 12 amino acids. Trimming stripped 11 bases from V and 9 bases from J, with 17 bases between. This CDR3 reads CAVLAGNAEQFF. The CDR3 DNA reads TGTGCCGTGCTAGCTGGGAACGCTGAGCAGTTCTTC.

This clone has just one count. This sequence joins TRBV30 and TRBJ1-6, with no clear D. This CDR3 is 13 amino acids long. Germline CDR1 is GTSNPN and CDR2 is SVGIG (reference sequence). CDR3 residues: CGVKPLYNSPLHF. CDR3 DNA: TGTGGAGTTAAGCCCCTCTATAATTCACCCCTCCACTTT.

The chain uses TRBV5-5 and TRBJ2-7; D possibly corresponds to TRBD2 (7 bases). The CDR3 has 14 residues. Germline CDR1 reads SGHKS; CDR2 reads YYEKEE (reference sequence). V was clipped by 4 bases and J by 3 bases, with 14 bases between them. The CDR3 reads CASSHGGPGYEQYF. The CDR3 DNA reads TGTGCCAGCAGCCACGGGGGGCCGGGCTACGAGCAGTACTTC.

The chain employs TRBV7-2 and TRBJ2-1; D remains unclear. The CDR3 has 13 amino acids. V lost 5 bases and J lost 5, with 10 bases in between. The germline V gene has CDR1 SGHTA and CDR2 FQGNSA. The chain's CDR3 is CASSPRSHNEQFF. The CDR3 nucleotides read TGTGCCAGCAGCCCCCGTAGCCACAATGAGCAGTTCTTC.

This chain joins TRBV14 and TRBJ2-1; 15 positions agree with TRBD2. V dropped 4 bases and J dropped 14; count of bases not matched to a gene: 3. Per germline, CDR1 SGHDN and CDR2 FVKESK. The CDR3 sequence is 13 residues long. The CDR3 DNA reads as TGTGCCAGCAGCCGGACTAGCGGGGGGGAGGAGTTCTTC. Its protein product is CASSRTSGGEEFF. Drawing the rest from reference TRBV14 and TRBJ2-1, the complete variable domain is EAGVTQFPSHSVIEKGQTVTLRCDPISGHDNLYWYRRVMGKEIKFLLHFVKESKQDESGMPNNRFLAERTGGTYSTLKVQPAELEDSGVYFCASSRTSGGEEFFGPGTRLTVL.

The V call is TRBV9, the J call TRBJ2-6; D unresolved. The CDR3 loop spans 17 amino acids. CDR1 is SGDLS, CDR2 YYNGEE, per germline. The ends were cut back, 1 base at V and 0 bases at J, with 11 bases in the middle. The chain's CDR3 is CASSVRAGPSGANVLTF. Here the CDR3 DNA reads TGTGCCAGCAGCGTAAGAGCAGGTCCCTCTGGGGCCAACGTCCTGACTTTC.

The table lists this clone with a count of one. This chain links TRBV5-1 with TRBJ1-6; maybe TRBD1 (6 bases). Germline V gives CDR1 SGHRS, CDR2 YFSETQ. V shed 0 bases and J shed 9 bases, with 13 bases lying between them. The CDR3 loop spans 15 amino acids. The CDR3 reads CASSLEAGVGSPLHF. In DNA form, the CDR3 reads TGCGCCAGCAGCTTGGAGGCAGGGGTAGGTTCACCCCTCCACTTT.

The chain combines TRBV11-3 with TRBJ1-1; 7 bases align to TRBD1. The CDR3 spans 13 residues. V lost 3 bases, J lost 4 bases, and 2 bases stayed unmatched. Germline V lookup: CDR1 SGHNT, CDR2 YENEEA. In nucleotides, the CDR3 is TGTGCCAGCAGCTTCAGGGGGACCACTGAAGCTTTCTTT. As protein: CASSFRGTTEAFF.

The chain joins TRBV15 to TRBJ2-1; no reliable D call. Per the germline V gene, CDR1 is LNHNV and CDR2 is YYDKDF (reference sequence). This CDR3 has 12 amino acids. The V gene lost 5 bases and the J gene lost 11 bases, with 13 bases spanning the gap. In DNA, the CDR3 is TGTGCCACCAGCGTAACTACGTCTCAGCAGTTCTTC. It encodes CATSVTTSQQFF.